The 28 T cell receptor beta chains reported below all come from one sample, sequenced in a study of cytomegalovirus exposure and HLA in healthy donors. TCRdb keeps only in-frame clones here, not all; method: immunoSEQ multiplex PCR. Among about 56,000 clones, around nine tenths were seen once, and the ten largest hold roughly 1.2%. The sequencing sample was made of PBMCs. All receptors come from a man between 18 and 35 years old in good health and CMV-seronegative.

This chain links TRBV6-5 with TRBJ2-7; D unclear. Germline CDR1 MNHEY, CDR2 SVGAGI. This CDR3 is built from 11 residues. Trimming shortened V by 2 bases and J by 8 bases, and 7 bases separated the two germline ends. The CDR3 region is CASSYNLKQYF. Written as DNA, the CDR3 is TGTGCCAGCAGTTACAATCTTAAGCAGTACTTC.

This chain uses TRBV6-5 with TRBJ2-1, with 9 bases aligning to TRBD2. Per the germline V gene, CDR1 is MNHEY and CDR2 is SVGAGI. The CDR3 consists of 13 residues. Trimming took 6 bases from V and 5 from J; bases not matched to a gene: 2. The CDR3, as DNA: TGTGCCAGCAGCCGACTAGCGGACAATGAGCAGTTCTTC. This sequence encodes CASSRLADNEQFF.

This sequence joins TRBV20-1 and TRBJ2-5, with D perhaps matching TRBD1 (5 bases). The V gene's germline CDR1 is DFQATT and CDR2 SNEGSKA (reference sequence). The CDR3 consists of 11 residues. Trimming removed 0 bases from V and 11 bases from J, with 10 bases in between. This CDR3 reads CSARESAGQYF. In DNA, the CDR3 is TGCAGTGCTAGAGAGTCGGCAGGGCAGTACTTC.

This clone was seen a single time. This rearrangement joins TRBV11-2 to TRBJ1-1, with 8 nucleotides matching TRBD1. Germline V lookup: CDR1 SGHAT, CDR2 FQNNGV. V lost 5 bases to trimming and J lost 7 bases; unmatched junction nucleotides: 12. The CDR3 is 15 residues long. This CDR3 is CASSRRGTGWDEAFF. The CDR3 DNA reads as TGTGCCAGCAGCCGGAGAGGGACAGGATGGGATGAAGCTTTCTTT.

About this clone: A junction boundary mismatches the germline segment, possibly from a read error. This CDR3 reads CASRLEIGLTFF. The CDR3 nucleotides are TGTGCCAGCCGCTTGGAAATCGGACTAACTTTCTTT. The J gene is TRBJ1-1, the V gene TRBV5-4; D remains unclear. The V gene's germline CDR1 is SGHNT and CDR2 YYREEE (reference sequence). This CDR3 region has 12 residues. Full variable domain (rest looked up from reference TRBV5-4 and TRBJ1-1): ETGVTQSPTHLIKTRGQQVTLRCSSQSGHNTVSWYQQALGQGPQFIFQYYREEENGRGNFPPRFSGLQFPNYSSELNVNALELDDSALYLCASRLEIGLTFFGQGTRLTVV.

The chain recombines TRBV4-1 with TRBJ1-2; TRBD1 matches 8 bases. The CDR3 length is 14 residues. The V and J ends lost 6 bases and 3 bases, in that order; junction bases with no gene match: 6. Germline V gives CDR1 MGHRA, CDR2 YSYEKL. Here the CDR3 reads CASREDRVDYGYTF. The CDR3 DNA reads TGCGCCAGCAGAGAGGACAGGGTCGACTATGGCTACACCTTC.

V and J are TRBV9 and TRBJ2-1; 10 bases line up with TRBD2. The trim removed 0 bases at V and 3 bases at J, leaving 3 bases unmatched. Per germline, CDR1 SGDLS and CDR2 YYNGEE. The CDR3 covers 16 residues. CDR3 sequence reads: CASSVDASGGYNEQFF. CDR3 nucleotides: TGTGCCAGCAGCGTAGATGCTAGCGGGGGCTACAATGAGCAGTTCTTC.

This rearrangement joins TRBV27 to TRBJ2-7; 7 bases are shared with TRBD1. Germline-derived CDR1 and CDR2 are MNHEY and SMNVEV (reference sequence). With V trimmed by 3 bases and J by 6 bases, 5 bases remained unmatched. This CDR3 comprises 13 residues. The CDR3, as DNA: TGTGCCAGCAGTTTCGACAACAGGGGCGAGCAGTACTTC. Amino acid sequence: CASSFDNRGEQYF.

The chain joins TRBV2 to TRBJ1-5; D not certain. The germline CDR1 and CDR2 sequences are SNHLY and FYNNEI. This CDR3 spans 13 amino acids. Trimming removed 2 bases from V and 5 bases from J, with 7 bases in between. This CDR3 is CASSELFDQPQHF. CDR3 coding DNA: TGTGCCAGCAGTGAATTATTTGATCAGCCCCAGCATTTT.

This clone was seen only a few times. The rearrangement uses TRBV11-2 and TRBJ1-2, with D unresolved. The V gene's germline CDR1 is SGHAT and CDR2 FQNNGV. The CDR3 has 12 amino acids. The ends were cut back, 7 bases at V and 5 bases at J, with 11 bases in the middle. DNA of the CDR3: TGTGCCAGCAACGCCCGAGGATATGGCTACACCTTC. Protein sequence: CASNARGYGYTF.

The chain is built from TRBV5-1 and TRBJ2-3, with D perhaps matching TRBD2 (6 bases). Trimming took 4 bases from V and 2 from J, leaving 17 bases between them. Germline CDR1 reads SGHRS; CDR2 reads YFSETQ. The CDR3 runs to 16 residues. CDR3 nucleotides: TGCGCCAGCAGCCCCCTAGCCGGAGGGGACACAGATACGCAGTATTTT. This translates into CASSPLAGGDTDTQYF.

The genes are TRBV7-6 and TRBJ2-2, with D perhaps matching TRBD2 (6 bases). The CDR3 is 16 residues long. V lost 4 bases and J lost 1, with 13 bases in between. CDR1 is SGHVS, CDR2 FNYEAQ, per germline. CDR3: CASSWYGRGNTGELFF. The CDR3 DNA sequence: TGTGCCAGCAGCTGGTATGGGCGGGGGAACACCGGGGAGCTGTTTTTT.

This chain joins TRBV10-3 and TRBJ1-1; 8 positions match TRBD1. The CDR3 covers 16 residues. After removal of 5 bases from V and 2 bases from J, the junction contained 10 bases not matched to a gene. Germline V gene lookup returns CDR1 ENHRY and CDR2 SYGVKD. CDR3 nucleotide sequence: TGTGCCATCAGTACTTACCCGCAGGGGGCTAACACTGAAGCTTTCTTT. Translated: CAISTYPQGANTEAFF.

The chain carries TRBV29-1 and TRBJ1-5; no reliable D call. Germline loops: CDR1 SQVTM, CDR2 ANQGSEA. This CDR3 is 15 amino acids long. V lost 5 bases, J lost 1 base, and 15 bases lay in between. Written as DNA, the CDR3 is TGCAGCGTTTCACACGGGGTCCGCAGCAATCAGCCCCAGCATTTT. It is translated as CSVSHGVRSNQPQHF.

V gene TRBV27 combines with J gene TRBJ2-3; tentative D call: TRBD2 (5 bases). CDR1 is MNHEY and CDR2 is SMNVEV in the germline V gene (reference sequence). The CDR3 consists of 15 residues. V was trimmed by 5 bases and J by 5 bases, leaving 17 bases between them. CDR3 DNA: TGTGCCAGCAGTCGGGGAACCCAGACTGGAGATACGCAGTATTTT. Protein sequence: CASSRGTQTGDTQYF.

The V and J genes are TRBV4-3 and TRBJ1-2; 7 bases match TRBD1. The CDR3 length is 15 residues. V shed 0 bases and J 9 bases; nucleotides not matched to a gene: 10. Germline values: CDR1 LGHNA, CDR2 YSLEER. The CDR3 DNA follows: TGCGCCAGCAGCCAAGATCGGTATAGGGGGCTGAGCTACACCTTC. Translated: CASSQDRYRGLSYTF.

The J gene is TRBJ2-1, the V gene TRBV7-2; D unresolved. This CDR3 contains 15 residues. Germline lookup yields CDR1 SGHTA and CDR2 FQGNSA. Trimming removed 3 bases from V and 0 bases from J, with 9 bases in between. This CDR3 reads CASSLISSSYNEQFF. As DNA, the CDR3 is TGTGCCAGCAGCTTGATCTCTAGCTCCTACAATGAGCAGTTCTTC. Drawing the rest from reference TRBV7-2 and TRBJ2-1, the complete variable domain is GAGVSQSPSNKVTEKGKDVELRCDPISGHTALYWYRQSLGQGLEFLIYFQGNSAPDKSGLPSDRFSAERTGGSVSTLTIQRTQQEDSAVYLCASSLISSSYNEQFFGPGTRLTVL.

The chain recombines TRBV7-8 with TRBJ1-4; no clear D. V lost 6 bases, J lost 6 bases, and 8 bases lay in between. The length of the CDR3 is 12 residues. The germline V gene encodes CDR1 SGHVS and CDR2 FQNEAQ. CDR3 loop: CASRNSYEKLFF. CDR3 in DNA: TGTGCCAGCAGGAACAGCTATGAAAAACTGTTTTTT.

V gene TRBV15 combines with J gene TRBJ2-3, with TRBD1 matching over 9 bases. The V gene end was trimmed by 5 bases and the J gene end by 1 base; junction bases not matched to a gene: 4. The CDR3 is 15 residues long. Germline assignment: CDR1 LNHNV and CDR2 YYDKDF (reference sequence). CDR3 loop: CATSVRDRGTDTQYF. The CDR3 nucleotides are TGTGCCACCAGCGTTCGGGACAGGGGCACAGATACGCAGTATTTT.

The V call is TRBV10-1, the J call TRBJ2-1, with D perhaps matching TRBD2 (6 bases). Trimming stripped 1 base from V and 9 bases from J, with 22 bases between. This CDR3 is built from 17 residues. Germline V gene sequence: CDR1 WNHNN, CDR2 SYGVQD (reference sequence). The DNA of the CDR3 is TGCGCCAGCAGTGAGTACCTTAGCGGAGCAAATGGAGGTGAGCAGTTCTTC. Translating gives CASSEYLSGANGGEQFF.

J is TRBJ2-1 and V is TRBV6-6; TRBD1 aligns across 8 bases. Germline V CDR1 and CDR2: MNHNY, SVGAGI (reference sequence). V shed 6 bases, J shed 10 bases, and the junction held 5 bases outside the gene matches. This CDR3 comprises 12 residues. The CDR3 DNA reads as TGTGCCAGCAGCTCAACAGGGGGGGAGCAGTTCTTC. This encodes CASSSTGGEQFF.

The CDR3 here is CAGGGPGDTQYF. CDR3 nucleotide sequence: TGTGCCGGCGGAGGGCCAGGGGATACGCAGTATTTT. The rearrangement uses TRBV7-6 and TRBJ2-3, with D perhaps matching TRBD2 (6 bases). Trimming took off 11 bases at V and 6 bases at J, with 15 bases between the two ends. The CDR3 runs 12 residues. Per germline, CDR1 SGHVS and CDR2 FNYEAQ.

As DNA, the CDR3 is TGTGCCATCAGTCGGGGGGACGGCTACGAGCAGTACTTC. Its protein product is CAISRGDGYEQYF. The rearrangement uses TRBV10-3 and TRBJ2-7, with 7 bases that match TRBD2. Germline V gene lookup returns CDR1 ENHRY and CDR2 SYGVKD. This CDR3 spans 13 amino acids. V trimming: 5 bases; J trimming: 3 bases; junction bases outside the gene matches: 4.

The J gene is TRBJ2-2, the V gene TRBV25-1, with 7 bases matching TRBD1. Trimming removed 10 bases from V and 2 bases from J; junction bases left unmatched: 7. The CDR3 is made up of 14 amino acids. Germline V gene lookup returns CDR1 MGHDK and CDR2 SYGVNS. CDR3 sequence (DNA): TGTGCCACGTCGAGGGACAGCAACACCGGGGAGCTGTTTTTT. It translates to CATSRDSNTGELFF.

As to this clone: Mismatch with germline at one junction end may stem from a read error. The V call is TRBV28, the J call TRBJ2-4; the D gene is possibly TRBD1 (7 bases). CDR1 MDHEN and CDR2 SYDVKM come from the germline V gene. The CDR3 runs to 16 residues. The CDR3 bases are TGTGCCGGCAGTTTAACGGACAGGAGTGGGTCGGGGGATCAGTACTTC. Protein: CAGSLTDRSGSGDQYF.

CDR3 coding DNA: TGTGCCAGTAGTTTTTCCGGGACTATGGGTCGGGAGACCCAGTACTTC. It encodes CASSFSGTMGRETQYF. The chain couples TRBV19 to TRBJ2-5, with TRBD2 matching 7 bases. CDR1 is LNHDA and CDR2 is SQIVND in the germline V gene (reference sequence). V dropped 5 bases and J dropped 5; count of bases not matched to a gene: 14. This CDR3 has 16 residues.

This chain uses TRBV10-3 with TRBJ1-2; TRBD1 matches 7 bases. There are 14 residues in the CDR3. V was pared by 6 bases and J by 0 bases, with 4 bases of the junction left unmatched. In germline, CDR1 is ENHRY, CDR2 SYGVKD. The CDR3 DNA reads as TGTGCCATCAGCGACAGGGCTGCTAACTATGGCTACACCTTC. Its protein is CAISDRAANYGYTF.

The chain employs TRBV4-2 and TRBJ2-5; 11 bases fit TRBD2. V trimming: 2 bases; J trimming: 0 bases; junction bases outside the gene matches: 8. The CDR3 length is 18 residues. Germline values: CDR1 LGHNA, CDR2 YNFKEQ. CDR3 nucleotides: TGTGCCAGCAGCCAACCTCCCGGACTAGCGGGTTACCAAGAGACCCAGTACTTC. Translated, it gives CASSQPPGLAGYQETQYF.